The sequence of this T cell receptor (beta chain) was determined in a study of beta chain features in type 1 diabetes. What was sequenced were expressed TCRB transcripts, since all of the isolated RNA had been reverse transcribed. Profiling relied on immunoSEQ multiplex PCR, and the TCRdb table lists in-frame clones only, not all of them. The sample consists of about 320,000 clones, 11% to 15% of them appearing once. Study-wide points: Researchers caution that PCR might favor shorter templates, equally among patients and controls.

The CDR3 runs to 14 residues. Germline V gene lookup returns CDR1 SNHLY and CDR2 FYNNEI. V was clipped by 0 bases and J by 6 bases, with 11 bases between them. A note on this clone: The antigen remains undetermined.

The V and J genes are TRBV2 and TRBJ2-5; D is possibly TRBD1 (6 bases). Sequenced input: central memory CD4+ T cells from blood. This sequence was found in a man under 40 in good health. The CDR3 loop reads CASSEAQGGQTQYF. The DNA for the CDR3 is TGTGCCAGCAGTGAAGCGCAAGGGGGACAGACCCAGTACTTC.